This TCR beta chain was identified in a study of Graves' ophthalmopathy and Graves' hyperthyroidism. Study-level background: Sampling took place at initial diagnosis, with peripheral blood obtained before any treatment.

This clonotype appeared many times. Antigen: not known. Just one base apart from a much larger clone, this may be a read error. For donors with ophthalmopathy, the disease showed moderate-to-severe activity, reached CAS ≥3 and NOSPECS ≥4, and had lasted under 3 months. The study, taken as a whole, reports: Discrimination between ophthalmopathy and stable hyperthyroidism by a 13-signature model showed 87.88% sensitivity and about 80% specificity. Most thyroid clonotypes expanded beyond 0.001 frequency were also found in blood.

The sequenced template was RNA, covering the TCR beta CDR3 region. The first round was an RT-PCR with HTBI primers, and the second round was a multiplex PCR. TCRdb reprocessed the multiplex PCR reads with MiXCR, giving one entry per CDR3 protein. The sample has roughly 230,000 distinct CDR3 sequences, around a fifth seen once. This CDR3 contains 15 residues. Germline V gene lookup returns CDR1 SGHVS and CDR2 FQNEAQ. V shed 5 bases, J shed 7 bases, and the junction held 10 bases outside the gene matches. Sequenced sample: peripheral blood. V gene TRBV7-8 combines with J gene TRBJ2-5; 10 nucleotides match TRBD2. This TCR was sampled from a woman aged 50 to 65 with Graves' ophthalmopathy. The CDR3 nucleotides are TGTGCCAGCAGCCTTACCGGGACTAGCGTTGGGACCCAGTACTTC. Translation: CASSLTGTSVGTQYF.